The source of this T cell receptor beta chain is a study of T cells in localized non-small cell lung cancer. Trimming removed 11 bases at V and 3 bases at J, with 11 bases between. The CDR3 consists of 12 residues. Germline V gene data show CDR1 as ENHRY and CDR2 as SYGVKD. The protocol was immunoSEQ multiplex PCR, while the TCRdb copy is restricted to in-frame clones and leaves out a portion. There are roughly 14,000 clones in the sample; approximately 89% occur only once, and about 30% lies in the top ten. About this clone: The antigen remains undetermined.

Overall study results and limits: Longer overall survival was seen with higher T cell density measured in blood. Uninvolved adjacent lung showed peak T cell clonality, exceeding tumor. Adjacent lung had a median roughly 60 of the 100 largest tumor clones.

The sequencing used peripheral blood mononuclear cells, collected before any cancer treatment. This sequence joins TRBV10-3 and TRBJ1-5; D remains unclear. The sequence came from a male donor older than 55 with stage II lung adenocarcinoma. The CDR3 DNA reads as TGTGCCGCGGGCGAGGACAATCAGCCCCAGCATTTT. Translating it yields CAAGEDNQPQHF.